Below, 9 T cell receptor beta chains from the same sample are listed, as sequenced in a study of OX40 agonist ivuxolimab in advanced cancers. Measured with immunoSEQ multiplex PCR; TCRdb has only the in-frame clones, and not every one. The table shows around 67,000 clones, with more than 85% occurring only once. Sequencing used CD4+ or CD8+ T cells sorted from blood, obtained in a trial of the OX40 agonist ivuxolimab. These receptors originate from an adult with an advanced solid tumor such as melanoma, head and neck, liver or kidney cancer.

The gene calls are TRBV28 and TRBJ2-1; 10 nucleotides align to TRBD1. Trimming took 5 bases from V and 0 from J; bases not matched to a gene: 10. CDR1 MDHEN and CDR2 SYDVKM come from the germline V gene. CDR3 length: 18 amino acids. The DNA of the CDR3 is TGTGCCAGCAGTCACGACAGGGGGCACCCGAGCTCCTACAATGAGCAGTTCTTC. Protein sequence: CASSHDRGHPSSYNEQFF.

The rearrangement joins TRBV4-1 to TRBJ1-5; tentatively, D is TRBD1 (5 bases). Per the germline V gene, CDR1 is MGHRA and CDR2 is YSYEKL. The CDR3 has 18 amino acids. V gave up 4 bases and J gave up 2 bases, with 21 bases separating them. This chain's CDR3 is CASSPGRNLRGGNQPQHF. In DNA form, the CDR3 reads TGCGCCAGCAGCCCCGGACGGAACCTTCGGGGGGGCAATCAGCCCCAGCATTTT.

This clone was seen once. The J gene is TRBJ1-2, the V gene TRBV6-5; 7 bases agree with TRBD1. This CDR3 is built from 12 residues. After removal of 5 bases from V and 10 bases from J, the junction contained 7 bases not matched to a gene. Germline CDR1 and CDR2: MNHEY and SVGAGI. CDR3 nucleotide sequence: TGTGCCAGCAGTAACAGGGGTTCTGACTACACCTTC. Translated, it gives CASSNRGSDYTF.

This chain connects TRBV18 to TRBJ2-1, with a possible D match to TRBD2 (5 bases). The CDR3 is 15 residues long. Germline V gives CDR1 KGHSH, CDR2 LQKENI. Trimming stripped 0 bases from V and 7 bases from J, with 13 bases between. In nucleotides, the CDR3 is TGTGCCAGCTCACCACCGGGAGTGGTTCCTAATGAGCAGTTCTTC. It is translated as CASSPPGVVPNEQFF.

The genes are TRBV5-4 and TRBJ2-6; D perhaps matches TRBD1 (6 bases). Trimming left V 4 bases short and J 8 bases short, with 10 bases between. CDR1 SGHNT and CDR2 YYREEE come from the germline V gene (reference sequence). There are 13 residues in the CDR3. The CDR3 is CASSRDTTNVLTF. Written as DNA, the CDR3 is TGTGCCAGCAGCCGGGACACAACCAACGTCCTGACTTTC.

This clone was picked up a small number of times. The rearrangement links TRBV29-1 to TRBJ1-4, with a weak D call TRBD1 (5 bases). The length of the CDR3 is 12 residues. Germline V gene lookup returns CDR1 SQVTM and CDR2 ANQGSEA. Trimming stripped 6 bases from V and 5 bases from J, with 10 bases between. CDR3 protein: CSVGGGNEKLFF. As DNA, the CDR3 is TGCAGCGTCGGGGGGGGGAATGAAAAACTGTTTTTT. Using reference TRBV29-1 and TRBJ1-4 for the parts outside the CDR3, the full variable domain is SAVISQKPSRDICQRGTSLTIQCQVDSQVTMMFWYRQQPGQSLTLIATANQGSEATYESGFVIDKFPISRPNLTFSTLTVSNMSPEDSSIYLCSVGGGNEKLFFGSGTQLSVL.

The gene calls are TRBV9 and TRBJ1-3; no firm D call. CDR1 and CDR2 (germline): SGDLS, YYNGEE. CDR3 length equals 14 residues. Deletions cut 0 bases from V and 0 bases from J, with 4 bases between. The CDR3 protein is CASSVETSGNTIYF. The CDR3 region has the DNA TGTGCCAGCAGCGTAGAGACCTCTGGAAACACCATATATTTT. Full variable domain (missing parts from reference TRBV9 and TRBJ1-3): DSGVTQTPKHLITATGQRVTLRCSPRSGDLSVYWYQQSLDQGLQFLIQYYNGEERAKGNILERFSAQQFPDLHSELNLSSLELGDSALYFCASSVETSGNTIYFGEGSWLTVV.

J is TRBJ1-2 and V is TRBV5-1; possible D gene TRBD1, 5 bases. V was clipped by 1 base and J by 4 bases, with 11 bases between them. Per germline, CDR1 SGHRS and CDR2 YFSETQ. The CDR3 extends over 14 amino acids. This CDR3 is CASSLYDSLYGYTF. The CDR3, as DNA: TGCGCCAGCAGCTTGTACGACAGTCTCTATGGCTACACCTTC. The full variable domain, in which reference TRBV5-1 and TRBJ1-2 provide the parts outside the CDR3, is KAGVTQTPRYLIKTRGQQVTLSCSPISGHRSVSWYQQTPGQGLQFLFEYFSETQRNKGNFPGRFSGRQFSNSRSEMNVSTLELGDSALYLCASSLYDSLYGYTFGSGTRLTVV.

The V gene is TRBV6-4, the J gene TRBJ1-6, with TRBD1 matching 9 bases. This CDR3 comprises 18 residues. The junction had 11 bases not matched to a gene; V was cut back by 3 bases and J by 5 bases. CDR1 is MRHNA, CDR2 SNTAGT, per germline. The CDR3 DNA is TGTGCCAGCAGTGATTTCTTACCCGGACAGGGGCATAATTCACCCCTCCACTTT. Its protein product is CASSDFLPGQGHNSPLHF.